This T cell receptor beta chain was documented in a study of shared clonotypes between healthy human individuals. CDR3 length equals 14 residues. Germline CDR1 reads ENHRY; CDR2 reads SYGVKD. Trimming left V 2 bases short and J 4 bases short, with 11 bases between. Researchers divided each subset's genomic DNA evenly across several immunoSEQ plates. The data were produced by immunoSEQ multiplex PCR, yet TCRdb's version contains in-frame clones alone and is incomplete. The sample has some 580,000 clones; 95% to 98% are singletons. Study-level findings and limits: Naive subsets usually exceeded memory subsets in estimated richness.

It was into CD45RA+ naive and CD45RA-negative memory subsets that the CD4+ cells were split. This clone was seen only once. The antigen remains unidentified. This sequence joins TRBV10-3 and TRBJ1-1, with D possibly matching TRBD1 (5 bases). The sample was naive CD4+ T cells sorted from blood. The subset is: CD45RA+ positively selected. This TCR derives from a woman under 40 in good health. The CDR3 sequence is CAISETAGVTEAFF. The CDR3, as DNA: TGTGCCATCAGTGAGACTGCGGGGGTCACTGAAGCTTTCTTT.